These T cell receptor beta chains were read from a single sample in a study of blood T cells in healthy people across ages. TCRdb redid the calling of the 5' RACE reads with MiXCR, one entry per CDR3 protein. This sample carries around 580,000 distinct CDR3 sequences, roughly 48% of them seen once, and the ten largest clones take under 30%. The specimen was blood. These receptors all come from an elderly man in good health. The CDR3 runs from the conserved cysteine through the conserved F or W. D genes are given only for firm matches. Clone sizes are given selectively: once, few, many, or a class where the clone is expanded.

V gene	clone size	J gene	CDR3 length	D gene	CDR3 protein
TRBV20-1	once	TRBJ1-6	15	-	CSARVPGPGESPLHF
TRBV27	-	TRBJ2-1	13	TRBD1	CASVSGQGNEQFF
TRBV3-1	-	-	14	-	CASSQELLQETQFF
TRBV6-6	many	TRBJ2-1	16	TRBD2	CASSPRSGRARNEQFF
TRBV7-2	few	-	15	TRBD2	CASSLALAGTYEQYF
TRBV7-9	few	TRBJ1-2	13	-	CASSLFSNYGYTF
TRBV7-9	few	TRBJ2-1	15	-	CASRPPRPPYNEQFF
TRBV4-3	-	TRBJ2-3	14	-	CASSQEKTPLTQYF
TRBV10-3	-	TRBJ2-2	15	-	CASLKSSQNTGELFF
TRBV5-4	few	TRBJ2-3	14	-	CASTKHGATDTQYF
TRBV6-5	-	TRBJ1-1	13	-	CASRLTVDTEAFF
TRBV3-1	-	TRBJ1-1	16	TRBD1	CASSPRGGAENTEAFF
TRBV7-2	few	TRBJ1-2	13	TRBD1	CASSPGQGLGYTF
TRBV7-2	few	TRBJ2-5	17	TRBD1	CASSLTGTGHRQETQYF
TRBV7-2	few	TRBJ2-3	14	TRBD2	CASSASGATDTQYF
TRBV9	-	TRBJ2-4	16	TRBD1	CASSTRDRGDENIQYF
TRBV7-3	-	TRBJ2-3	16	-	CASSLSRTPRTDTQYF
TRBV7-2	-	TRBJ2-7	15	TRBD2	CAGSLAGTSGSEQYF
TRBV7-2	-	TRBJ2-5	12	-	CASSRVENEQYF
TRBV2	-	TRBJ1-2	13	-	CASSQTLQYGYTF
TRBV6-5	few	TRBJ2-7	13	TRBD1	CASVTRQGYEQYF
TRBV7-9	-	TRBJ2-4	15	-	CASNLLAGRGTIQYF
TRBV12-3/TRBV12-4	-	TRBJ2-1	11	-	CASTSGVKQFF
TRBV15	-	TRBJ2-4	17	TRBD1	CATSPQTGGFGKNIQYF
TRBV5-1	few	TRBJ1-1	14	-	CASSLGGTNTEAFF
TRBV7-2	-	TRBJ2-3	15	TRBD2	CAGSSRTSGTDTQYF
TRBV6-2/TRBV6-3	few	TRBJ2-7	16	TRBD1	CASSAPPGQGMYEQYF
TRBV5-1	-	TRBJ2-1	12	-	CASSFAYNEQFF
TRBV3-1	-	TRBJ2-2	17	-	CASSPPRGGPDTGELFF
TRBV20-1	few	TRBJ2-7	12	-	CSASPTGYEQYF
TRBV6-1	-	TRBJ2-1	15	TRBD2	CANNLGTSVYNEQFF
TRBV7-2	-	TRBJ2-5	16	TRBD2	CASSFTSGRDQETQYF
TRBV12-3/TRBV12-4	few	TRBJ2-5	15	-	CASSLGSDTRETQYF
TRBV3-1	-	TRBJ2-5	15	TRBD2	CASSVLAGGRDEQYF
TRBV12-3/TRBV12-4	-	TRBJ2-5	13	TRBD1	CASSDRAVETQYF
TRBV25-1	-	TRBJ2-3	14	-	CASAGEAYTDTQYF
TRBV7-2	few	TRBJ1-2	14	-	CASSLGPDYYGYTF
TRBV6-5	-	TRBJ1-2	15	TRBD1	CAGGSLDRPNYGYTF
TRBV10-3	-	TRBJ2-7	15	-	CAISGRGHFDYEQYF
TRBV27	-	TRBJ2-7	13	-	CASRPQDGYEQYF
TRBV7-3	-	TRBJ2-1	19	TRBD2	CASSSQPLGSGRASNEQFF
TRBV7-2	-	-	15	-	CASTEVLGGAYEQYF
TRBV12-3/TRBV12-4	-	TRBJ2-1	16	TRBD2	CASSFSVGTISDEQFF
TRBV29-1	many	TRBJ2-3	12	TRBD1	CSVGRGLDTQYF
TRBV29-1	-	TRBJ2-3	15	TRBD1	CSVEYGQGAVDTQYF